This TCR beta chain was obtained from a study of T cells in Graves' hyperthyroidism and ophthalmopathy. Points from the study as a whole: Among thyroid clonotypes expanded above 0.001, most also appeared in blood.

The junction had 9 bases not matched to a gene; V was cut back by 5 bases and J by 7 bases. The germline V gene has CDR1 LGHDT and CDR2 YNNKEL (reference sequence). There are 15 residues in the CDR3. This clonotype was counted ten times or more. Its antigen is as yet unknown. Regions amplified from RNA transcripts were the TCR beta CDR3 regions. First-round RT-PCR of the TCR CDR3 relied on the HTBI primer set. TCRdb itself ran the multiplex PCR reads through MiXCR, one entry per CDR3 protein. This table has under 250,000 distinct CDR3 sequences, around 17% appearing once. This rearrangement joins TRBV3-1 to TRBJ2-2; 8 nucleotides align to TRBD1. Sequencing was done on a sample of blood. The sequence was collected from a woman aged 50 to 65 with Graves' hyperthyroidism. Written as DNA, the CDR3 is TGTGCCAGCAGCGACAGGGGACGAGCGGTCGGGGAGCTGTTTTTT. Amino acids: CASSDRGRAVGELFF.